These 21 T cell receptor beta chains were sequenced from one sample in a study of low-dose radiotherapy and immunotherapy resistance in tumors. Time point here: before trial treatment. Gene-specific TRAV and TRBV primers were used for first-strand cDNA, covering alpha and beta chains. An approximately 19-cycle PCR with a constant-region primer and V-primer adapter amplified TCRs. One entry per CDR3 protein, called by TCRdb with MiXCR from the reads. The sample records tens of thousands of distinct CDR3 sequences, over 15% being singletons. The sample in question was PBMCs, obtained before treatment. These receptor sequences come from a male donor with prostate cancer.

This clonotype has a count of ten or more. The rearrangement uses TRBV10-2 and TRBJ2-5, with 8 positions matching TRBD1. Germline CDR1 and CDR2: WSHSY and SAAADI. After removal of 6 bases from V and 4 bases from J, the junction contained 7 bases not matched to a gene. The CDR3 extends over 14 amino acids. The CDR3 here is CASSSAGGLETQYF. The CDR3, as DNA: TGCGCCAGCAGCTCCGCAGGGGGCCTAGAGACCCAGTACTTC.

This clonotype came up many times. The rearrangement links TRBV7-9 to TRBJ2-4; D is undetermined. The germline V and J ends were trimmed by 2 bases and 5 bases, with 13 bases remaining between them. This CDR3 comprises 15 residues. Germline CDR1 reads SEHNR; CDR2 reads FQNEAQ (reference sequence). As DNA, the CDR3 is TGTGCCAGCAGCTTAAGTGGCCGCCGAGAAAACATTCAGTACTTC. Protein sequence: CASSLSGRRENIQYF. The full variable domain, completed using reference TRBV7-9 and TRBJ2-4, is DTGVSQNPRHKITKRGQNVTFRCDPISEHNRLYWYRQTLGQGPEFLTYFQNEAQLEKSRLLSDRFSAERPKGSFSTLEIQRTEQGDSAMYLCASSLSGRRENIQYFGAGTRLSVL.

The table lists this clonotype with many counts. V and J are TRBV6-2 or TRBV6-3 and TRBJ2-2; D uncertain. The CDR3 loop spans 14 amino acids. Trimming took 4 bases from V and 4 from J, leaving 10 bases between them. Per germline, CDR1 MNHEY and CDR2 SVGEGT. Here the CDR3 DNA reads TGTGCCAGCAGTTTGGTACTTGGCACCGGGGAGCTGTTTTTT. Translating gives CASSLVLGTGELFF.

This clonotype has at least ten counts. The chain uses TRBV14 and TRBJ2-1; D possibly corresponds to TRBD2 (7 bases). The CDR3 loop spans 16 amino acids. Germline V gives CDR1 SGHDN, CDR2 FVKESK. Trimming cost V 7 bases and J 2 bases, with 18 bases left between them. CDR3 in amino acids: CASKGGSGTTYNEQFF. Written as DNA, the CDR3 is TGTGCCAGCAAGGGGGGGAGCGGGACCACCTACAATGAGCAGTTCTTC. The complete variable domain, with remaining parts taken from reference TRBV14 and TRBJ2-1, reads EAGVTQFPSHSVIEKGQTVTLRCDPISGHDNLYWYRRVMGKEIKFLLHFVKESKQDESGMPNNRFLAERTGGTYSTLKVQPAELEDSGVYFCASKGGSGTTYNEQFFGPGTRLTVL.

Ten or more counts support this clonotype. This chain connects TRBV7-2 to TRBJ2-1, with D possibly called TRBD1 or TRBD2 (5 bases each). With 8 bases removed from V and 6 bases from J, the gap between germline ends came to 14 bases. The CDR3 totals 13 residues. In germline, CDR1 is SGHTA, CDR2 FQGNSA. The CDR3 loop is CASGSWGSNEQFF. The CDR3 nucleotides are TGTGCCAGCGGGTCCTGGGGGTCCAATGAGCAGTTCTTC. Full variable domain (remainder filled in from reference TRBV7-2 and TRBJ2-1): GAGVSQSPSNKVTEKGKDVELRCDPISGHTALYWYRQSLGQGLEFLIYFQGNSAPDKSGLPSDRFSAERTGGSVSTLTIQRTQQEDSAVYLCASGSWGSNEQFFGPGTRLTVL.

This clonotype was detected many times. J is TRBJ1-2 and V is TRBV28; D is perhaps TRBD1 (5 bases). The length of the CDR3 is 11 residues. The V end lost 8 bases, the J end lost 8 bases, and 12 bases lay between the germline ends. Germline assignment: CDR1 MDHEN and CDR2 SYDVKM. The CDR3 sequence is CASGREGGYTF. DNA for the CDR3: TGTGCCAGCGGCAGGGAGGGCGGCTACACCTTC.

The rearrangement links TRBV6-1 to TRBJ2-7; TRBD2 matches 14 bases. This CDR3 spans 16 amino acids. Unmatched junction bases numbered 8, after V lost 7 bases and J lost 3 bases. The germline V gene has CDR1 MNHNS and CDR2 SASEGT. Written as DNA, the CDR3 is TGTGCCAGCACTATGACTAGCGGGAGGGACTACTACGAGCAGTACTTC. Amino acid sequence: CASTMTSGRDYYEQYF.

The table lists this clonotype with many counts. V usage is TRBV28 and J usage is TRBJ1-2; tentative D call: TRBD1 (6 bases). V lost 8 bases to trimming and J lost 6 bases, with 19 bases between them. Germline values: CDR1 MDHEN, CDR2 SYDVKM. This CDR3 has 14 amino acids. CDR3 DNA sequence: TGTGCCAGCGTTGGAGGACCTAGGGGGGATGGCTACACCTTC. It is translated as CASVGGPRGDGYTF.

This clonotype was found once. The rearrangement joins TRBV2 to TRBJ2-1; a possible D gene is TRBD2 (6 bases). Germline lookup yields CDR1 SNHLY and CDR2 FYNNEI. The CDR3 extends over 14 amino acids. Trimming took off 7 bases at V and 0 bases at J, with 10 bases between the two ends. The CDR3 DNA sequence: TGTGCCAGCACGGGAGTCGGCTCCTACAATGAGCAGTTCTTC. Amino acid sequence: CASTGVGSYNEQFF. The complete variable domain, with remaining parts taken from reference TRBV2 and TRBJ2-1, reads EPEVTQTPSHQVTQMGQEVILRCVPISNHLYFYWYRQILGQKVEFLVSFYNNEISEKSEIFDDQFSVERPDGSNFTLKIRSTKLEDSAMYFCASTGVGSYNEQFFGPGTRLTVL.

This clonotype has a count of ten or more. This chain connects TRBV7-9 to TRBJ2-1; unclear D gene. From germline, CDR1 is SEHNR and CDR2 FQNEAQ (reference sequence). V shed 4 bases and J shed 7 bases, with 11 bases lying between them. The CDR3 runs 13 residues. The CDR3 is CASSSPRSNEQFF. CDR3 in DNA: TGTGCCAGCAGCTCCCCTAGGAGTAATGAGCAGTTCTTC.

To note about this clonotype: This sequence may be a read error, since a much larger clone differs from it by one base. V usage is TRBV19 and J usage is TRBJ1-1; 7 bases map to TRBD1. The CDR3 runs 17 residues. Trimming at V came to 4 bases and at J to 6 bases, leaving 17 bases not matched to a gene. Per the germline V gene, CDR1 is LNHDA and CDR2 is SQIVND (reference sequence). The DNA of the CDR3 is TGTGCCAGTAGTAGATACAGGGGTATGGGTGGAGGCGCTGAAGCTTTCTTT. This gives the protein CASSRYRGMGGGAEAFF.

This clonotype occurred many times. The rearrangement uses TRBV4-1 and TRBJ2-2, with D hard to call. CDR3 size: 14 residues. Germline values: CDR1 MGHRA, CDR2 YSYEKL. Trimming took off 4 bases at V and 3 bases at J, with 9 bases between the two ends. The CDR3 region is CASSPRTDTGELFF. CDR3 DNA: TGCGCCAGCAGCCCCAGGACGGACACCGGGGAGCTGTTTTTT.

This clonotype was counted only a few times. A far larger clone is only one base removed, so a read error is likely. The chain links TRBV6-6 to TRBJ2-1; maybe TRBD1 (7 bases). Germline CDR1 is MNHNY and CDR2 is SVGAGI (reference sequence). The ends were cut back, 6 bases at V and 10 bases at J, with 25 bases in the middle. The CDR3 runs 16 residues. CDR3 amino acids: CASSDEPTGPGSEQFF. The DNA of the CDR3 is TGTGCCAGCAGCGACGAACCGACAGGGCCCGGGAGCGAGCAGTTCTTC.

This clonotype has ten or more counts. This chain connects TRBV20-1 to TRBJ2-5; 7 bases fit TRBD1. CDR1 is DFQATT, CDR2 SNEGSKA, per germline (reference sequence). The CDR3 consists of 15 residues. V gave up 3 bases and J gave up 2 bases; unmatched junction bases: 9. CDR3 residues: CSASPTGRRQETQYF. CDR3 nucleotides: TGCAGTGCTAGCCCGACAGGGAGACGGCAAGAGACCCAGTACTTC.

In its sample, this clonotype was seen many times. This rearrangement joins TRBV12-3 or TRBV12-4 to TRBJ1-5, with a possible D match to TRBD1 (6 bases). The CDR3 is made up of 16 amino acids. Trimming took off 0 bases at V and 7 bases at J, with 16 bases between the two ends. CDR3 bases: TGTGCCAGCAGTTTAGCGCTAGGGGGTAGACGACAGCCCCAGCATTTT. It translates to CASSLALGGRRQPQHF.

Regarding this clonotype: A read error is the likely source, as a far larger clone sits one nucleotide away. The chain joins TRBV7-6 to TRBJ2-1; TRBD2 matches 9 bases. The germline V gene has CDR1 SGHVS and CDR2 FNYEAQ. This CDR3 comprises 16 residues. The CDR3 loop is CASSKRLAETYNEQVF. The CDR3 nucleotides read TGTGCCAGCAGCAAGCGACTAGCGGAAACCTACAATGAGCAGGTCTTC. The full variable domain, its missing parts supplied by reference TRBV7-6 and TRBJ2-1, is GAGVSQSPRYKVTKRGQDVALRCDPISGHVSLYWYRQALGQGPEFLTYFNYEAQQDKSGLPNDRFSAERPEGSISTLTIQRTEQRDSAMYRCASSKRLAETYNEQVFGPGTRLTVL.

This clonotype was counted ten times or more. The chain combines TRBV10-1 with TRBJ2-5; 10 positions match TRBD2. Germline assignment: CDR1 WNHNN and CDR2 SYGVQD (reference sequence). This CDR3 has 15 residues. The J segment lost 2 bases and the V segment lost 6 bases, leaving 6 bases of the junction unmatched. The CDR3 DNA is TGCGCCAGCAGCAGTACTAGCGGGGAACAAGAGACCCAGTACTTC. It translates to CASSSTSGEQETQYF.

This clonotype showed up many times. The V and J genes are TRBV3-1 and TRBJ2-3; possibly TRBD2 for D (5 bases). Trimming removed 0 bases at V and 5 bases at J, with 12 bases between. Per germline, CDR1 LGHDT and CDR2 YNNKEL (reference sequence). CDR3 length: 15 amino acids. DNA of the CDR3: TGTGCCAGCAGCCAAGAGGGAATTGAGGGAGATACGCAGTATTTT. Amino acids: CASSQEGIEGDTQYF.

Note on this clonotype: The germline gene is not matched at one end of the junction; a read error may be the cause. The rearrangement joins TRBV6-2 or TRBV6-3 to TRBJ2-2, with D maybe TRBD1 (6 bases). The CDR3 contains 16 residues. Germline loops: CDR1 MNHEY, CDR2 SVGEGT. This chain's CDR3 is CASSYSRTPGAGELFF. CDR3 bases: TGCGCCAGCAGTTACTCGCGGACCCCAGGGGCCGGGGAGCTGTTTTTT.

Details on this clonotype: With a far larger clone one base away, a read error is the likely cause. The chain combines TRBV13 with TRBJ2-1; D is perhaps TRBD1 or TRBD2 (6 bases each). Per the germline V gene, CDR1 is PRHDT and CDR2 is FYEKMQ (reference sequence). This CDR3 region has 13 residues. The CDR3 coding sequence is TGTGCCGGCAGCTGGGGGGCCAGTTCTAAGCAGTTCTTC. It specifies CAGSWGASSKQFF.

This clonotype was picked up many times. The chain carries TRBV2 and TRBJ2-7, with D unresolved. CDR1 and CDR2 (germline): SNHLY, FYNNEI. This CDR3 is built from 11 residues. Trimming shortened V by 7 bases and J by 2 bases, and 6 bases separated the two germline ends. The CDR3 loop is CASNLAYEQYF. The CDR3 bases are TGTGCCAGCAACCTTGCCTACGAGCAGTACTTC.